The 10 T cell receptor beta chains below come from one sample, sequenced in a study of cytomegalovirus exposure and HLA in healthy donors. Primers included in the PCR were 60 Vbeta and 13 Jbeta primers. Produced via immunoSEQ multiplex PCR; TCRdb's table is partial and in-frame only. This table holds roughly 160,000 clones, approximately 80% found once. Source material: PBMCs. These receptors were collected from a young woman in good health and CMV-seronegative.

This chain links TRBV30 with TRBJ2-1; TRBD2 matches 10 bases. The V segment lost 2 bases and the J segment 5 bases; nucleotides outside the gene matches: 6. In germline, CDR1 is GTSNPN, CDR2 SVGIG (reference sequence). The CDR3 consists of 15 residues. The CDR3 DNA reads TGTGCCTGGAGTCCGGGACTAGCGAAAAACAATGAGCAGTTCTTC. This encodes CAWSPGLAKNNEQFF.

The chain is built from TRBV19 and TRBJ1-6, with 8 bases aligning to TRBD1. The CDR3 runs to 15 residues. Germline assignment: CDR1 LNHDA and CDR2 SQIVND (reference sequence). Trimming at V came to 4 bases and at J to 9 bases, leaving 8 bases not matched to a gene. CDR3 loop: CASSSGTGGSSPLHF. The CDR3 region has the DNA TGTGCCAGTAGTAGCGGGACAGGAGGAAGTTCACCCCTCCACTTT.

This sequence joins TRBV30 and TRBJ1-6; 9 bases map to TRBD1. The germline V gene encodes CDR1 GTSNPN and CDR2 SVGIG (reference sequence). After removal of 2 bases from V and 7 bases from J, the junction contained 6 bases not matched to a gene. This CDR3 has 15 residues. CDR3 DNA: TGTGCCTGGAGTAGGGGGGACAGGGCGAATTCACCCCTCCACTTT. It encodes CAWSRGDRANSPLHF.

This clone was observed a few times. The chain carries TRBV5-5 and TRBJ2-3, with 9 bases lining up with TRBD2. From germline, CDR1 is SGHKS and CDR2 YYEKEE (reference sequence). Unmatched junction bases numbered 4, after V lost 1 base and J lost 1 base. The CDR3 extends over 16 amino acids. The CDR3 coding sequence is TGTGCCAGCAGCTTGCCTAGCGGGGTACGCACAGATACGCAGTATTTT. Translation: CASSLPSGVRTDTQYF.

The chain couples TRBV30 to TRBJ1-6, with D perhaps TRBD1 (5 bases). Germline V gene lookup returns CDR1 GTSNPN and CDR2 SVGIG (reference sequence). This CDR3 is 17 amino acids long. Deletions cut 3 bases from V and 0 bases from J, with 15 bases between. The CDR3 nucleotides read TGTGCCTGGAGCCGACAGTATACGAGCTCCTATAATTCACCCCTCCACTTT. This sequence encodes CAWSRQYTSSYNSPLHF. Supplemented by reference TRBV30 and TRBJ1-6, the full variable domain reads SQTIHQWPATLVQPVGSPLSLECTVEGTSNPNLYWYRQAAGRGLQLLFYSVGIGQISSEVPQNLSASRPQDRQFILSSKKLLLSDSGFYLCAWSRQYTSSYNSPLHFGNGTRLTVT.

The J gene is TRBJ1-1, the V gene TRBV11-3; 9 nucleotides match TRBD1. The junction had 8 bases not matched to a gene; V was cut back by 5 bases and J by 7 bases. The germline V gene has CDR1 SGHNT and CDR2 YENEEA. This CDR3 has 14 amino acids. CDR3 in amino acids: CASSLGPGQGEAFF. In DNA form, the CDR3 reads TGTGCCAGCAGCCTAGGACCGGGACAGGGTGAAGCTTTCTTT.

This clone was found a few times. The J gene is TRBJ2-1, the V gene TRBV4-3; 8 bases fit TRBD2. The V and J ends lost 0 bases and 3 bases, in that order; junction bases with no gene match: 7. The length of the CDR3 is 17 residues. Germline V gives CDR1 LGHNA, CDR2 YSLEER. The CDR3: CASSQEVETSVYNEQFF. DNA of the CDR3: TGCGCCAGCAGCCAAGAGGTGGAGACTAGCGTCTACAATGAGCAGTTCTTC.

The chain couples TRBV19 to TRBJ1-4, with no clear D. This CDR3 comprises 15 residues. Germline-derived CDR1 and CDR2 are LNHDA and SQIVND (reference sequence). V lost 1 base and J 3 bases, leaving 9 bases between the germline ends. This CDR3 is CASSIAGNPNEKLFF. The CDR3 coding sequence is TGTGCCAGTAGTATAGCGGGAAACCCTAATGAAAAACTGTTTTTT.

The V gene is TRBV7-9, the J gene TRBJ1-1, with D maybe TRBD1 (5 bases). The CDR3 is 13 residues long. V gave up 5 bases and J gave up 0 bases, with 7 bases separating them. Per the germline V gene, CDR1 is SEHNR and CDR2 is FQNEAQ (reference sequence). The CDR3 reads CASSKQVNTEAFF. CDR3 DNA sequence: TGTGCCAGCAGCAAACAGGTGAACACTGAAGCTTTCTTT.

In its sample, this clone was seen once. V usage is TRBV9 and J usage is TRBJ2-1; 7 nucleotides align to TRBD2. This CDR3 spans 15 amino acids. The V and J ends lost 3 bases and 2 bases, in that order; junction bases with no gene match: 5. Germline V gene data show CDR1 as SGDLS and CDR2 as YYNGEE. CDR3 residues: CASSASGITYNEQFF. CDR3 coding DNA: TGTGCCAGCAGCGCAAGCGGGATAACCTACAATGAGCAGTTCTTC.